This TCR beta chain was obtained from a study of blood T cell repertoires in COVID-19. The wider study: Nucleic acid was either cDNA or gDNA, and it came from T cells, B-cell-depleted T cells, or PBMCs.

Which cohort a participant joined came from the clinical history participants gave. The ends were cut back, 0 bases at V and 4 bases at J, with 10 bases in the middle. This CDR3 comprises 15 residues. The germline gives CDR1 MNHEY, CDR2 SVGEGT. Assay: immunoSEQ multiplex PCR; the TCRdb copy retains only in-frame clones and omits some. The sample contains fewer than 250,000 clones, approximately 90% of which appear only once. The sequencing sample was made of PBMCs or T cells enriched from blood (not recorded which). The chain uses TRBV6-2 or TRBV6-3 and TRBJ1-5; a weak D match, TRBD1 (5 bases). This TCR derives from a man in his fifties who had been exposed to COVID-19. CDR3 in DNA: TGTGCCAGCAGTTACTCATGGGGGACTAATCAGCCCCAGCATTTT. Translation gives CASSYSWGTNQPQHF.